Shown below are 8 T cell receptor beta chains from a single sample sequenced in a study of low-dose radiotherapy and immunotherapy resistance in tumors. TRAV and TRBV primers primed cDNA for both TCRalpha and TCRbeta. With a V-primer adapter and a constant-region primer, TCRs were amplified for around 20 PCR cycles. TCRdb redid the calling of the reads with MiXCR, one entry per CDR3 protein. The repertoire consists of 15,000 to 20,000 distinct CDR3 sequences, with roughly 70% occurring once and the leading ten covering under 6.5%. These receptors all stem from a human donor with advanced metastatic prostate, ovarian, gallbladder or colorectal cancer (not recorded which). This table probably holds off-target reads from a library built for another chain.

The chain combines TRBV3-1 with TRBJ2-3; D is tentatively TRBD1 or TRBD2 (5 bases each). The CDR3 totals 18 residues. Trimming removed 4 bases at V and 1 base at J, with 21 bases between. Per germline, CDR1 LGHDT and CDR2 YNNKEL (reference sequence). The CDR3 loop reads CASSRQFPRVGRTDTQYF. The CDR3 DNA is TGTGCCAGCAGCCGCCAGTTTCCGCGGGTGGGGCGCACAGATACGCAGTATTTT.

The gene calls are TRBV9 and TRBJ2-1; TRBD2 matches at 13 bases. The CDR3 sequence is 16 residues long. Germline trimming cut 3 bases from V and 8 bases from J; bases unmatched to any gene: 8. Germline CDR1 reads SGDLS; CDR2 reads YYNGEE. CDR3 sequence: CASSAILAGGADEQFF. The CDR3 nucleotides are TGTGCCAGCAGCGCCATACTAGCGGGAGGGGCAGATGAGCAGTTCTTC.

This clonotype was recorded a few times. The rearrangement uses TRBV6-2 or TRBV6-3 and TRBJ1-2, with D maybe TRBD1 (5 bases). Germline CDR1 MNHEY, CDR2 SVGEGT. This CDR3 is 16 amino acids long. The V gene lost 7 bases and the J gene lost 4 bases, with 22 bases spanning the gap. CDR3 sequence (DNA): TGTGCCAGCACCCGTATTCAAGGGACCGAGCGCTATGGCTACACCTTC. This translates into CASTRIQGTERYGYTF.

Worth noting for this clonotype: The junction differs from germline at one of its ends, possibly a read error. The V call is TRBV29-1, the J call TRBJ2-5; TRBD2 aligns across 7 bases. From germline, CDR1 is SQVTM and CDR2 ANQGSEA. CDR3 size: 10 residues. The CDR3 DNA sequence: TGCAGCGTTGTGAGCGGGGCGGAGAACTTC. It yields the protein CSVVSGAENF.

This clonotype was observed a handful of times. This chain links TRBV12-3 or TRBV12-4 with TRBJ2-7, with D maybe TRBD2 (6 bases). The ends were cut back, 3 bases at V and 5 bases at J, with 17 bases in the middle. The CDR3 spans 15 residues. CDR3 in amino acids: CASSFVVGTGHEQYF. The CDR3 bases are TGTGCCAGCAGTTTTGTAGTTGGGACTGGCCACGAGCAGTACTTC.

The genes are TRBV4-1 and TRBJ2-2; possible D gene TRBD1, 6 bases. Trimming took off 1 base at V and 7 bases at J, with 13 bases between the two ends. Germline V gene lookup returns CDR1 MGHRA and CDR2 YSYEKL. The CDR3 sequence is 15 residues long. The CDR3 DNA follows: TGCGCCAGCAGCCAAGTTTCAGGGGTGAGCGGGGAGCTGTTTTTT. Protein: CASSQVSGVSGELFF.

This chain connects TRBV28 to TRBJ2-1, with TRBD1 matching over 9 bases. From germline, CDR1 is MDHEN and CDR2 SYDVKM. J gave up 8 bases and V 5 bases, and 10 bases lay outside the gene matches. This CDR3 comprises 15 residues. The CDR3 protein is CASSGSGQGFDEQFF. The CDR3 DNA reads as TGTGCCAGCAGTGGCTCGGGACAGGGTTTTGATGAGCAGTTCTTC.

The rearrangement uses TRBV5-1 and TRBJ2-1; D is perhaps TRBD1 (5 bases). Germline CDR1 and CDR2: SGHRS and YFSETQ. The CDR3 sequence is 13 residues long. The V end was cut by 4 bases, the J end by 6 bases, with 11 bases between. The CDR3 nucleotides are TGCGCCAGCAGCCCCGACAGCCTCAATGAGCAGTTCTTC. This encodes CASSPDSLNEQFF. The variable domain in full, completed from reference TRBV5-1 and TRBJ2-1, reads KAGVTQTPRYLIKTRGQQVTLSCSPISGHRSVSWYQQTPGQGLQFLFEYFSETQRNKGNFPGRFSGRQFSNSRSEMNVSTLELGDSALYLCASSPDSLNEQFFGPGTRLTVL.